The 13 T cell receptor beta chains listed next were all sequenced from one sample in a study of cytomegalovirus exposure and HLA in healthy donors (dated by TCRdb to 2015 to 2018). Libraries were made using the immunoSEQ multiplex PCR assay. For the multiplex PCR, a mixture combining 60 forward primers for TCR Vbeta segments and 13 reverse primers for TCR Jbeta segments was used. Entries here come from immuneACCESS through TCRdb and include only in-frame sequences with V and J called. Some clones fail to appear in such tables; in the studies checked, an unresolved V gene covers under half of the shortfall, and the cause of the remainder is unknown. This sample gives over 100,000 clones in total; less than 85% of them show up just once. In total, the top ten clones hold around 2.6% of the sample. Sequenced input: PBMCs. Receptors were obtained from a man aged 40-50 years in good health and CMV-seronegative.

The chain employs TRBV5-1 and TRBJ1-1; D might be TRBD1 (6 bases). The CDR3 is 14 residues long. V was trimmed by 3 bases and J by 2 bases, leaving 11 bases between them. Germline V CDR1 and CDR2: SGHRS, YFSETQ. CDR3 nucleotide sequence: TGCGCCAGCAGCTCCGAGGGGGTTAACACTGAAGCTTTCTTT. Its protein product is CASSSEGVNTEAFF.

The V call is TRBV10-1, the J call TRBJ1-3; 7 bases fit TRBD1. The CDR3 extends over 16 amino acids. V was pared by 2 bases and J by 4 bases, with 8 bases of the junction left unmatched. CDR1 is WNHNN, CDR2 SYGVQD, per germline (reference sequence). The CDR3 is CASSEDRVPWGNTIYF. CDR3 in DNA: TGCGCCAGCAGTGAGGACAGGGTTCCGTGGGGAAACACCATATATTTT.

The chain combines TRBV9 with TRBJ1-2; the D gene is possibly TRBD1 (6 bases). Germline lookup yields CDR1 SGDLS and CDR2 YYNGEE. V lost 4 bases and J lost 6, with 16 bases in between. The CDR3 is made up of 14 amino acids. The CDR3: CASSHRDVRDGYTF. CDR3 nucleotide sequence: TGTGCCAGCAGCCACAGGGACGTTCGAGATGGCTACACCTTC.

The chain's CDR3 is CASSSGGGTDTQYF. CDR3 nucleotide sequence: TGTGCCAGCAGTAGCGGGGGTGGGACAGATACGCAGTATTTT. The chain employs TRBV28 and TRBJ2-3; 8 positions match TRBD2. The CDR3 contains 14 residues. Trimming cost V 5 bases and J 3 bases; bases outside gene matches: 4. Germline CDR1 reads MDHEN; CDR2 reads SYDVKM.

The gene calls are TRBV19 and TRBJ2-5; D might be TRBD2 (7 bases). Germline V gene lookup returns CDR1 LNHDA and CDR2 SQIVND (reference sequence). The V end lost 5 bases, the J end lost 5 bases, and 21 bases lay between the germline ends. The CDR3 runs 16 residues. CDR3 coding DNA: TGTGCCAGTAGTGCTACCGGGGGGCGGGGGAGGGAGACCCAGTACTTC. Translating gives CASSATGGRGRETQYF.

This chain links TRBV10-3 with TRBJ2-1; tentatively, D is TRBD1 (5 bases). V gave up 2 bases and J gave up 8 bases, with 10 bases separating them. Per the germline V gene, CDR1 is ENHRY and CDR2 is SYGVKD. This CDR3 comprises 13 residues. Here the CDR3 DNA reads TGTGCCATCAGTGAGCAAGGGGTTGATGAGCAGTTCTTC. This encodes CAISEQGVDEQFF.

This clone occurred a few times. The chain's CDR3 is CASSSSGGAPETQYF. CDR3 nucleotide sequence: TGTGCCAGCAGTTCCAGCGGGGGGGCCCCGGAGACCCAGTACTTC. The chain is built from TRBV28 and TRBJ2-5; 10 bases line up with TRBD2. Unmatched junction bases numbered 7, after V lost 4 bases and J lost 5 bases. The CDR3 extends over 15 amino acids. Per germline, CDR1 MDHEN and CDR2 SYDVKM. The variable domain in full, with the rest retrieved from reference TRBV28 and TRBJ2-5, is DVKVTQSSRYLVKRTGEKVFLECVQDMDHENMFWYRQDPGLGLRLIYFSYDVKMKEKGDIPEGYSVSREKKERFSLILESASTNQTSMYLCASSSSGGAPETQYFGPGTRLLVL.

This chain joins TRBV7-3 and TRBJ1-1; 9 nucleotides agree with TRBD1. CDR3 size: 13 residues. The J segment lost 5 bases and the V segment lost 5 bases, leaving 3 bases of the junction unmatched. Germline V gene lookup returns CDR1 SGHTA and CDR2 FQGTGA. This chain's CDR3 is CASSRDRGTEAFF. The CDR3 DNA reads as TGTGCCAGCAGCCGAGACAGGGGGACTGAAGCTTTCTTT.

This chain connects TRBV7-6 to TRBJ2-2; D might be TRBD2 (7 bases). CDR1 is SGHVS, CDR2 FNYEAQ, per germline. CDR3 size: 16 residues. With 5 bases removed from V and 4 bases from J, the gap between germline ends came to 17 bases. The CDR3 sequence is CASSPGGGGATGELFF. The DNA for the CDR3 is TGTGCCAGCAGCCCGGGCGGAGGGGGGGCCACCGGGGAGCTGTTTTTT.

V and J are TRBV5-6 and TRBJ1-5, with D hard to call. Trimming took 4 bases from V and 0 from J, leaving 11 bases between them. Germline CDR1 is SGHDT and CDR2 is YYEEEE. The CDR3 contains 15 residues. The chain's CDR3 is CASSLTEDSNQPQHF. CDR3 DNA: TGTGCCAGCAGCCTCACAGAAGATAGCAATCAGCCCCAGCATTTT.

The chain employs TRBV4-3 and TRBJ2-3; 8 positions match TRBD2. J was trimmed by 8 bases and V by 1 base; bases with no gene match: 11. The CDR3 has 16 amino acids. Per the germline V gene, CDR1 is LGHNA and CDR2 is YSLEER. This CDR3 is CASSQAPAGATPTQYF. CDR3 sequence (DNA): TGCGCCAGCAGCCAAGCACCAGCGGGGGCCACACCTACGCAGTATTTT.

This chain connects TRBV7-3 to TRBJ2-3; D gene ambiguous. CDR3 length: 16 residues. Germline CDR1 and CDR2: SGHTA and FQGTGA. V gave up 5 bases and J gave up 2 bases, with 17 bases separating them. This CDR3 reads CASSPHRVTNTDTQYF. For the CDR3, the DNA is TGTGCCAGCAGCCCCCACCGGGTTACAAACACAGATACGCAGTATTTT.

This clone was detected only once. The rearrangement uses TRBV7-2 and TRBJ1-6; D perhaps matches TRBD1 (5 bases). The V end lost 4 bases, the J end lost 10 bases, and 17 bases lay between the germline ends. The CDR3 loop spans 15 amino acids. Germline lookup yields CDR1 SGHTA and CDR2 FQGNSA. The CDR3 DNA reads TGTGCCAGCAGCTCGGTCAATAGACAGACCTCACCCCTCCACTTT. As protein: CASSSVNRQTSPLHF.